This is a list of T cell receptor beta chains from one sample in a study of blood T cell repertoires in COVID-19. Sequenced by immunoSEQ multiplex PCR; TCRdb stores in-frame clones only, minus some. Of about 220,000 clones in the sample, around 85% were seen once. The specimen was peripheral blood. Source of these receptors: a woman aged 70-85 years with COVID-19, enrolled during active disease. CDR3s include the opening cysteine and the closing phenylalanine or tryptophan. The D gene is left open where the match is weak. Some rows mark clone size as missing; the rest say once, few, many or name a class of expanded clone.

>17|TRBJ2-1|TRBD2|TRBV27|-
TGTGCCAGCAGTTCCCTGAGTAGCGGGAGGGCTGGCAATGAGCAGTTCTTC
CASSSLSSGRAGNEQFF
>16|TRBJ2-2|TRBD1|TRBV7-9|-
TGTGCCAGCAGCTTAGTAGGGGGCGGGAACACCGGGGAGCTGTTTTTT
CASSLVGGGNTGELFF
>14|TRBJ1-2|TRBD1|TRBV18|once
TGTGCCAGCTCACCACTGCAGGGGGCTGGAGGCTACACCTTC
CASSPLQGAGGYTF
>16|TRBJ2-3|TRBD2|TRBV19|-
TGTGCCAGTAGGCGTCTAGCGGGAGGTTCTGCAGATACGCAGTATTTT
CASRRLAGGSADTQYF
>15|TRBJ1-2|TRBD1|TRBV6-5|once
TGTGCCAGCAGTTACGACTACGACAGGGTCTATGGCTACACCTTC
CASSYDYDRVYGYTF
>15|TRBJ2-3|TRBD1|TRBV11-2|-
TGTGCCAGCGTGAGACAGGGGACACGCACAGATACGCAGTATTTT
CASVRQGTRTDTQYF
>14|TRBJ2-7|TRBD1|TRBV29-1|-
TGCAGCGTAACCCCAGGGGGCGAATCCTACGAGCAGTACTTC
CSVTPGGESYEQYF
>13|TRBJ2-7|TRBD2|TRBV28|-
TGTGCCAGCAGAAACCTCGGGGGGTACGAGCAGTACTTC
CASRNLGGYEQYF
>15|TRBJ2-1|TRBD2|TRBV5-1|-
TGCGCCAGCAGCTGGACTAGCGACTCCTACAATGAGCAGTTCTTC
CASSWTSDSYNEQFF
>15|TRBJ1-1|-|TRBV4-1|-
TGCGCCAGCAGCCAAGATTCAGGGAGGGACACTGAAGCTTTCTTT
CASSQDSGRDTEAFF
>13|TRBJ1-2|-|TRBV7-9|-
TGTGCCAGCAGCTTAAACCCCCCGGGTGGCTACACCTTC
CASSLNPPGGYTF
>12|TRBJ1-6|-|TRBV12-3/TRBV12-4|-
TGTGCCAGTCGCGGGGGTGGTTCACCCCTCCACTTT
CASRGGGSPLHF
>14|TRBJ1-5|TRBD1|TRBV28|-
TGTGCCAGCTTTTCTGGGACAGGCAATCAGCCCCAGCATTTT
CASFSGTGNQPQHF
>16|TRBJ1-3|-|TRBV6-1|-
TGTGCCAGCAGTGAAAACGCGGGGGGCGTAGGAAACACCATATATTTT
CASSENAGGVGNTIYF
>13|TRBJ2-2|-|TRBV4-2|-
TGTGCCAGCAGCCAAGACCCTAACGGGGAGCTGTTTTTT
CASSQDPNGELFF
>13|TRBJ1-2|-|TRBV4-2|-
TGTGCCAGCAGCACCCACTTTGCGGGAGTAAGTACCTTC
CASSTHFAGVSTF
>17|TRBJ2-4|-|TRBV24-1|-
TGTGCCACCAGTGATTTGCTACTGGCTCACCGACGGGACATTCAGTACTTC
CATSDLLLAHRRDIQYF
>16|TRBJ1-1|-|TRBV4-2|-
TGTGCCAGCAGCCAAGGTTCGGGGGGACTGAACACTGAAGCTTTCTTT
CASSQGSGGLNTEAFF
>15|TRBJ1-3|-|TRBV3-1/TRBV3-2|-
TGTGCCAGCAGCGACACCCCAGACTCTGGAAACACCATATATTTT
CASSDTPDSGNTIYF
>18|TRBJ2-1|-|TRBV5-1|-
TGCGCCAGCAGCTTGGCCATGGTTAGGGGGGGCAAAGGCAATGAGCAGTTCTTC
CASSLAMVRGGKGNEQFF
>18|TRBJ1-1|-|TRBV6-6|-
TGTGCCAGCAGTCGGGTACCGCAATCGGACAGCCCGAACACTGAAGCTTTCTTT
CASSRVPQSDSPNTEAFF
>15|TRBJ2-7|TRBD1|TRBV6-5|-
TGTGCCAGCAGTTATCGGGACAGGGGACCCTACGAGCAGTACTTC
CASSYRDRGPYEQYF
>14|TRBJ2-1|-|TRBV7-2|once
TGTGCCAGCAGCTTAGGTGGGACTCACAATGAGCAGTTCTTC
CASSLGGTHNEQFF
>14|TRBJ1-2|-|TRBV9|-
TGTGCCAGCAGCGTAGCAGCGCAGGGCTATGGCTACACCTTC
CASSVAAQGYGYTF
>14|TRBJ2-7|-|TRBV6-5|once
TGTGCCAGCACTTCGGCGGCAGGGCATTACGAGCAGTACTTC
CASTSAAGHYEQYF
>15|TRBJ1-1|-|TRBV6-5|few
TGTGCCAGCAGTTACTCGAGCGGCCTGAACACTGAAGCTTTCTTT
CASSYSSGLNTEAFF
>16|TRBJ1-1|TRBD1|TRBV4-2|-
TGTGCCAGCAGCCACAGCCAAACCGGCAGGGGGACTGAAGCTTTCTTT
CASSHSQTGRGTEAFF
>15|TRBJ1-3|TRBD1|TRBV7-2|many
TGTGCCAGCAGCCGTGACAGGGGAGCAGGAAACACCATATATTTT
CASSRDRGAGNTIYF
>14|TRBJ2-3|-|TRBV9|-
TGTGCCAGCAGCGTAACTGGGAGTGAGGATACGCAGTATTTT
CASSVTGSEDTQYF
>14|TRBJ2-5|-|TRBV7-2|-
TGTGCCAGCAGCCCCGATCCAAATGTAGCGGCCCAGTACTTC
CASSPDPNVAAQYF
>12|TRBJ1-2|-|TRBV4-3|-
TGCGCCAGCAGCCACCGAAGGGGCGGCTACACCTTC
CASSHRRGGYTF
>16|TRBJ1-1|-|TRBV9|-
TGTGCCAGCAGCGTAACCGGAGCGGGACAGAACACTGAAGCTTTCTTT
CASSVTGAGQNTEAFF
>15|TRBJ1-5|TRBD1|TRBV10-3|-
TGTGCCATCAGTGATGCAGGGGGCGTCAATCAGCCCCAGCATTTT
CAISDAGGVNQPQHF
>13|TRBJ2-7|-|TRBV27|-
TGTGCCAGCAGTTTACGGGGAAGGTACGAGCAGTACTTC
CASSLRGRYEQYF
>15|TRBJ1-5|TRBD1|TRBV7-2|-
TGTGCCAGCAGCTCGGACAGGGGGCCTGGTCAGCCCCAGCATTTT
CASSSDRGPGQPQHF
>17|TRBJ2-1|TRBD1|TRBV14|few
TGTGCCAGCAGCCAATCAGGGGCCTGGACAGGGCGGAATGAGCAGTTCTTC
CASSQSGAWTGRNEQFF
>16|TRBJ2-5|-|TRBV27|-
TGTGCCAGCAGTTTAGGCATTCGTCAGATCCAAGAGACCCAGTACTTC
CASSLGIRQIQETQYF
>14|TRBJ1-5|-|TRBV3-1/TRBV3-2|-
TGTGCCAGCAGCCAAGCCATTAGCAATCAGCCCCAGCATTTT
CASSQAISNQPQHF
>13|TRBJ2-1|TRBD2|TRBV30|once
TGTGCCTGGAGGTCCCGCGGACTAGCGGAGCAGTTCTTC
CAWRSRGLAEQFF
>14|TRBJ2-4|TRBD2|TRBV4-3|-
TGCGCCAGCAGCCTTCGTCGGGGGGGAAACATTCAGTACTTC
CASSLRRGGNIQYF
>14|TRBJ1-2|TRBD1|TRBV6-2/TRBV6-3|-
TGTGCCAGCAGTCCGGGACAGGGGGTTTATGGCTACACCTTC
CASSPGQGVYGYTF
>15|TRBJ1-1|TRBD1|TRBV27|-
TGTGCCAGCAGTTTATTTTCCAGGGGGCTTACTGAAGCTTTCTTT
CASSLFSRGLTEAFF
>14|TRBJ1-1|TRBD1|TRBV7-9|-
TGTGCCAGCAGCGCCCGGGACAGCCGGGCCGAAGCTTTCTTT
CASSARDSRAEAFF
>16|TRBJ1-4|-|TRBV7-9|-
TGTGCCAGCAGCAGAGGACTATCACCAACTAATGAAAAACTGTTTTTT
CASSRGLSPTNEKLFF
>15|TRBJ2-2|TRBD2|TRBV5-1|-
TGCGCCAGCAGCTTTGCGGGGGGGCCTCCCGGGGAGCTGTTTTTT
CASSFAGGPPGELFF